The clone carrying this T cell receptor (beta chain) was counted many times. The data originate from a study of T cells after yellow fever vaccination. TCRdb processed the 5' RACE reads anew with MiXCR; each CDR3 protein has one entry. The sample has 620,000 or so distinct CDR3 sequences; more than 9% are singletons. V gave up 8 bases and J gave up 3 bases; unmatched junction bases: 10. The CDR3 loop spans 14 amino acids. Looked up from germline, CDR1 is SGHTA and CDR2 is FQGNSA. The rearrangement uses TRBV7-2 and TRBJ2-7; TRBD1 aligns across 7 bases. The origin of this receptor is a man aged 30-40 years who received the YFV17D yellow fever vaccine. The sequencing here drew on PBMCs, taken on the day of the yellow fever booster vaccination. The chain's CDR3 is CASARGLEVYEQYF. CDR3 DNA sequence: TGTGCCAGCGCAAGGGGGCTAGAAGTCTACGAGCAGTACTTC.